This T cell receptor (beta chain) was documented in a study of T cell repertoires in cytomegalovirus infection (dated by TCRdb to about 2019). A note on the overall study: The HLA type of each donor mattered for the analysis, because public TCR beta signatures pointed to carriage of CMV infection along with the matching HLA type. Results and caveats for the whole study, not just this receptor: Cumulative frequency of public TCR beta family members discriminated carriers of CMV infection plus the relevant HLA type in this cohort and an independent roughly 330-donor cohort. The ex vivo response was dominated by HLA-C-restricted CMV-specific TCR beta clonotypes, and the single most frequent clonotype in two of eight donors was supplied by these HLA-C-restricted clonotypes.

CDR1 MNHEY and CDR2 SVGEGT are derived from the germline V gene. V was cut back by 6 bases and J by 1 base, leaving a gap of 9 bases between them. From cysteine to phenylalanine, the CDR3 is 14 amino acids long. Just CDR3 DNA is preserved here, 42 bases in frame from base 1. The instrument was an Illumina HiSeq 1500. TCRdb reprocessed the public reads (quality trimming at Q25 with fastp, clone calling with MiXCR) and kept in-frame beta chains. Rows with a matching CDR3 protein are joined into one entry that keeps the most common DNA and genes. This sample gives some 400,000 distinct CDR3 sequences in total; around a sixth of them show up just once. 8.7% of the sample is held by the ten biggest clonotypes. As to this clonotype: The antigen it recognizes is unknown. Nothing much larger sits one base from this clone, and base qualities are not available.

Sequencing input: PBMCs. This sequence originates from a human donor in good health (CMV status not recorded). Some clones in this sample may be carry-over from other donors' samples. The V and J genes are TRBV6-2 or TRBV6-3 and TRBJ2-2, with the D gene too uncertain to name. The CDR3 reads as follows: CASRPAGNTGELFF. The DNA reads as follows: TGTGCCAGCAGACCGGCCGGGAACACCGGGGAGCTGTTTTTT.